This T cell receptor (beta chain) originates from a study of CD8 T cells in ankylosing spondylitis. Broader study findings: Several highly homologous variants made up a TCR beta motif, and this motif appeared characteristic of ankylosing spondylitis blood. Clones linked to the disease showed a CD8+ phenotype. They occurred at relatively low frequencies in peripheral blood.

Quantitative 5'-RACE with molecular barcodes was used to make the TCR beta libraries. TCRdb called the 5' RACE reads again in MiXCR, with one record for every CDR3 protein. The sample lists some 840,000 distinct CDR3 sequences; 12% were seen once. About this clonotype: Its specificity is unknown.

This TCR came from a male donor with ankylosing spondylitis. The sequencing sample was made of blood, either unsorted or a sorted T cell fraction (not recorded which).

Written as DNA, the CDR3 is TGCGCCAGCAGCTTGCGAAACAGATTCTTGAGAGGAGGTTCAGAGACCCAGTACTTC. Protein: CASSLRNRFLRGGSETQYF. The V call is TRBV5-1, the J call TRBJ2-5, with TRBD2 as a possible D gene (5 bases). Deletions cut 1 base from V and 4 bases from J, with 26 bases between. The CDR3 runs to 19 residues. From germline, CDR1 is SGHRS and CDR2 YFSETQ.